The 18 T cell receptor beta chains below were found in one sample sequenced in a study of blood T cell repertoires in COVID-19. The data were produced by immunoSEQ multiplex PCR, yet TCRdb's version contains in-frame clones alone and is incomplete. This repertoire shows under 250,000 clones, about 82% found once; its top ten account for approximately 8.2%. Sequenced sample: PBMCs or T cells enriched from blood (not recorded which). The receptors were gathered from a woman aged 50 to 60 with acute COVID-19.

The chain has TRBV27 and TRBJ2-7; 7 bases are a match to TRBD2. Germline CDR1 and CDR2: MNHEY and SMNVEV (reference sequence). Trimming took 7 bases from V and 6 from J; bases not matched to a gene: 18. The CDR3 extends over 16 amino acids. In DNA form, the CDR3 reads TGTGCCAGCACACTACTAGCGTCTCAAGGAAAGCGCGAGCAGTACTTC. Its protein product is CASTLLASQGKREQYF.

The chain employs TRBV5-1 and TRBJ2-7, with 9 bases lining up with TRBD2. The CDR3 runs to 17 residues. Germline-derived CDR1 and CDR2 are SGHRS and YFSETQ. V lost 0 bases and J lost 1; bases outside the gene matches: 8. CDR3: CASSLVGSGGPSYEQYF. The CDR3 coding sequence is TGCGCCAGCAGCTTGGTTGGTAGCGGGGGACCATCCTACGAGCAGTACTTC.

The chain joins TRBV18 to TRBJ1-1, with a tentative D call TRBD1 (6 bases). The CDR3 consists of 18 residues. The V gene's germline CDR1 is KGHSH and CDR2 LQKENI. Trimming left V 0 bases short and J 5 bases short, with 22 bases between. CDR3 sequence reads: CASSPPSSAGEGGTEAFF. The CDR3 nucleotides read TGTGCCAGCTCACCACCATCCTCCGCAGGGGAAGGCGGAACTGAAGCTTTCTTT.

For the CDR3, the DNA is TGCGCCAGCAGCTCCTATCGCACCTCTGGGGCCAACGTCCTGACTTTC. Translated, it gives CASSSYRTSGANVLTF. The chain employs TRBV4-3 and TRBJ2-6; D is unclear. Germline-derived CDR1 and CDR2 are LGHNA and YSLEER. Trimming took 5 bases from V and 0 from J, leaving 11 bases between them. The CDR3 has 16 amino acids.

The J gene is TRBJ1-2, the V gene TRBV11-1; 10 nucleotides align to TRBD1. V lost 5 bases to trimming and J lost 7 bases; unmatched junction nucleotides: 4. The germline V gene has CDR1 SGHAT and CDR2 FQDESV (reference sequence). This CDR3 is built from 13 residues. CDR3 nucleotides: TGTGCCAGCAGCCCCGGGACAGGGGTTGGCTACACCTTC. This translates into CASSPGTGVGYTF.

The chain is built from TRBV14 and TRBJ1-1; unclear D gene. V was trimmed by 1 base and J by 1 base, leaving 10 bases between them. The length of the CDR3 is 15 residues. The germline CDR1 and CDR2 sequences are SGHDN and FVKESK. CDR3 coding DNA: TGTGCCAGCAGCCAAGTTCGACAACAGAACACTGAAGCTTTCTTT. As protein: CASSQVRQQNTEAFF.

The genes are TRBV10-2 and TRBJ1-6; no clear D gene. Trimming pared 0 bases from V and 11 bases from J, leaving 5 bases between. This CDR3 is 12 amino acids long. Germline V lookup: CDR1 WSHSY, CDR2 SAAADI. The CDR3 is CASSESEAPLHF. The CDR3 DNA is TGCGCCAGCAGTGAGTCTGAGGCACCCCTCCACTTT.

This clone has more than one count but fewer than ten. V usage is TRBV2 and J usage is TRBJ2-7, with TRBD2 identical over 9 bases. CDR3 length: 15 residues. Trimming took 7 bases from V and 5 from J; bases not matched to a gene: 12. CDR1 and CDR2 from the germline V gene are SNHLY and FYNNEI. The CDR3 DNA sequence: TGTGCCAGCACCCGCTGGGCTAGCGGGGTTAACGAGCAGTACTTC. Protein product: CASTRWASGVNEQYF.

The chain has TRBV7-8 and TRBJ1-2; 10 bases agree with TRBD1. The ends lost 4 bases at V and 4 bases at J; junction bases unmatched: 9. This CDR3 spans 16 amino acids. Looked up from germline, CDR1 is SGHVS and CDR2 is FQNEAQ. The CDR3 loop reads CASSSFMTGGLYGYTF. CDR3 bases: TGTGCCAGCAGCTCATTTATGACAGGGGGCCTCTATGGCTACACCTTC.

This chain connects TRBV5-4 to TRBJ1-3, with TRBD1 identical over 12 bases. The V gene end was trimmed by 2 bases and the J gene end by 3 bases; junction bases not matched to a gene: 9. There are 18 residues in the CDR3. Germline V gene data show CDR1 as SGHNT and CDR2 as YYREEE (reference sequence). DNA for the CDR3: TGTGCCAGCAGCTTTTACCGGGACAGGGGGCGCGGTGGAAACACCATATATTTT. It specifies CASSFYRDRGRGGNTIYF.

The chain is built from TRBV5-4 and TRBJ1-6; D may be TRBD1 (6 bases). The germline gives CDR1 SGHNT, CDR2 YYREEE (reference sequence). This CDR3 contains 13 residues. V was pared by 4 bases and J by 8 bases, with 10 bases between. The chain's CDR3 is CASSPGQHSPLHF. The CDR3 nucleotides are TGTGCCAGCAGCCCCGGACAGCATTCACCCCTCCACTTT. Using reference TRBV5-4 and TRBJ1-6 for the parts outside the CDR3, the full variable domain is ETGVTQSPTHLIKTRGQQVTLRCSSQSGHNTVSWYQQALGQGPQFIFQYYREEENGRGNFPPRFSGLQFPNYSSELNVNALELDDSALYLCASSPGQHSPLHFGNGTRLTVT.

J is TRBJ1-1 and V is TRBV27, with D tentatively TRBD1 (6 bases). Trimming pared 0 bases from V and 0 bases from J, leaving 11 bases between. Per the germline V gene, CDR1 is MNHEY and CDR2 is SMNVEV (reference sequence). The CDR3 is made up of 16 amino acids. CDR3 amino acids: CASSLSRGYMNTEAFF. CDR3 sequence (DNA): TGTGCCAGCAGTTTATCTAGGGGGTACATGAACACTGAAGCTTTCTTT.

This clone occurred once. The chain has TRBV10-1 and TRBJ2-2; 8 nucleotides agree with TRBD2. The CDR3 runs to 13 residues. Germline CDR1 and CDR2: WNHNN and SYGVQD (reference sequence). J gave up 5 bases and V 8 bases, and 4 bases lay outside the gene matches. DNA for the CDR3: TGCGCCAGCCGGGGGGGCACTACCGGGGAGCTGTTTTTT. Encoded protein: CASRGGTTGELFF.

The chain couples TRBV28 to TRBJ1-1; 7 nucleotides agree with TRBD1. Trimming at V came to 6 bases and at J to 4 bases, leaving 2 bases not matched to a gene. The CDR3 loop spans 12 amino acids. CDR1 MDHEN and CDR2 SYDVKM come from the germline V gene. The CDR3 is CASRTGFTEAFF. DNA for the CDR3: TGTGCCAGCAGGACAGGGTTCACTGAAGCTTTCTTT. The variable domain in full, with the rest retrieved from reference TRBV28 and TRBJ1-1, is DVKVTQSSRYLVKRTGEKVFLECVQDMDHENMFWYRQDPGLGLRLIYFSYDVKMKEKGDIPEGYSVSREKKERFSLILESASTNQTSMYLCASRTGFTEAFFGQGTRLTVV.

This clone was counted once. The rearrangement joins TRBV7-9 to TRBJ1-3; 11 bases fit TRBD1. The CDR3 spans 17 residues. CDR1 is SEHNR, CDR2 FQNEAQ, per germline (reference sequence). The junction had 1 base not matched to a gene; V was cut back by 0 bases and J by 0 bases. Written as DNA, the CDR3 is TGTGCCAGCAGCTTAGCCGGGACAGGGGGCTCTGGAAACACCATATATTTT. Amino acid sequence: CASSLAGTGGSGNTIYF.

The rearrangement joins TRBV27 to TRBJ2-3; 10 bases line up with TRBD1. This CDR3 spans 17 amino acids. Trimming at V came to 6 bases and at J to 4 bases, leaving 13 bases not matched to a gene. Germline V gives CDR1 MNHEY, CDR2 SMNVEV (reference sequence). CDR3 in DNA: TGTGCCAGCAGGCCTATAGGGGGACAGGGGAGGGCAGATACGCAGTATTTT. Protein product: CASRPIGGQGRADTQYF.

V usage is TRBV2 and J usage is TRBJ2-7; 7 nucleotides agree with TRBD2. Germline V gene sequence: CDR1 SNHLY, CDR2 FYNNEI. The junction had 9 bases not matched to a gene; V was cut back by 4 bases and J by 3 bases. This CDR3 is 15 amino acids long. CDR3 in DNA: TGTGCCAGCAGTGTTAGGCGGGAGTCCGACTACGAGCAGTACTTC. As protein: CASSVRRESDYEQYF.

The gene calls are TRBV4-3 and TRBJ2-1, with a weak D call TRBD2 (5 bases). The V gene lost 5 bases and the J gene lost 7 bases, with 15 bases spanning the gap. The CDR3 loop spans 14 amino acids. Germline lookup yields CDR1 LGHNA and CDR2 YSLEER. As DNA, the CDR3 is TGCGCCAGCAGCGCCCGGACGGGGAAAAATGAGCAGTTCTTC. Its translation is CASSARTGKNEQFF.